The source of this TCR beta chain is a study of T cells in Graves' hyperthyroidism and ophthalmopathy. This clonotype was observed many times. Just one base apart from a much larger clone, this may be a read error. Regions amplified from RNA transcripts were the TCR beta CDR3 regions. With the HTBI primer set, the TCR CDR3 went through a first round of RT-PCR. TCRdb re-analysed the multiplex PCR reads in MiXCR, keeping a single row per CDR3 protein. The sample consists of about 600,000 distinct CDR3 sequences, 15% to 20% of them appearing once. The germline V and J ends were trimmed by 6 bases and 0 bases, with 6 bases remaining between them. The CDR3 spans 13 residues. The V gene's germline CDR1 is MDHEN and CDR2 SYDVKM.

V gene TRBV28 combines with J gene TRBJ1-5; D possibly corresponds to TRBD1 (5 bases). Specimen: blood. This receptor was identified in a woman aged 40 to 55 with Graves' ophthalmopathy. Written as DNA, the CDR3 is TGTGCCAGCAGAGACAGTAGCAATCAGCCCCAGCATTTT. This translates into CASRDSSNQPQHF.